Listed below are T cell receptor beta chains from one sample, sequenced in a study of CD8 T cells in ankylosing spondylitis. MiXCR, applied by TCRdb to the 5' RACE reads, yields one record per CDR3 protein. The sample has a few hundred thousand distinct CDR3 sequences; around 20% are singletons. Sequences were obtained from blood, either unsorted or a sorted T cell fraction (not recorded which). These receptors all come from a male donor with ankylosing spondylitis. Both conserved end residues are part of each CDR3. The order of the fields is CDR3 protein, CDR3 DNA, J gene, V gene, clone size, D gene. The D gene is left open where the match is weak. A row's size may be missing; if present it is once, few, many or a size class.

cdr3_aa: CASSQVIGDTDTQYF
cdr3_nt: TGTGCCAGCAGCCAAGTAATAGGAGACACAGATACGCAGTATTTT
j_call: TRBJ2-3
v_call: TRBV14
clone_size: -
d_call: -

cdr3_aa: CASSRSGTGYGYTF
cdr3_nt: TGTGCCAGCAGTCGATCAGGGACAGGCTATGGCTACACCTTC
j_call: TRBJ1-2
v_call: TRBV12-3/TRBV12-4
clone_size: few
d_call: TRBD1

cdr3_aa: CASSPLTGRSSYEQYF
cdr3_nt: TGTGCCAGCAGCCCCCTGACAGGGAGGAGCTCCTACGAGCAGTACTTC
j_call: TRBJ2-7
v_call: TRBV14
clone_size: few
d_call: -

cdr3_aa: CASSLTNQETQYF
cdr3_nt: TGTGCCAGCAGCTTAACCAACCAAGAGACCCAGTACTTC
j_call: TRBJ2-5
v_call: TRBV7-3
clone_size: -
d_call: -

cdr3_aa: CASSMARLSVEAFF
cdr3_nt: TGTGCCAGCAGTATGGCCCGATTGAGTGTGGAAGCTTTCTTT
j_call: TRBJ1-1
v_call: TRBV6-1
clone_size: few
d_call: -

cdr3_aa: CASSHGQIRYSNQPQHF
cdr3_nt: TGTGCCAGCAGCCATGGACAGATACGGTATAGCAATCAGCCCCAGCATTTT
j_call: TRBJ1-5
v_call: TRBV7-8
clone_size: once
d_call: -

cdr3_aa: CSGCEQGYNEQFF
cdr3_nt: TGCAGCGGGTGTGAACAGGGGTACAATGAGCAGTTCTTC
j_call: TRBJ2-1
v_call: TRBV29-1
clone_size: many
d_call: TRBD1

cdr3_aa: CASSLRFREGAGELFF
cdr3_nt: TGTGCCAGCAGCTTACGGTTCCGCGAGGGGGCCGGGGAGCTGTTTTTT
j_call: TRBJ2-2
v_call: TRBV7-8
clone_size: few
d_call: -

cdr3_aa: CASSPFAKGETQYF
cdr3_nt: TGTGCCAGCTCACCCTTTGCCAAGGGAGAGACCCAGTACTTC
j_call: TRBJ2-5
v_call: TRBV18
clone_size: many
d_call: -

cdr3_aa: CASSLAIRAVSDTQYF
cdr3_nt: TGTGCCAGCAGCTTAGCGATACGGGCGGTTTCAGATACGCAGTATTTT
j_call: TRBJ2-3
v_call: TRBV7-2
clone_size: few
d_call: -

cdr3_aa: CASSYSGGVNEQFF
cdr3_nt: TGTGCCAGCAGCTATAGCGGGGGGGTGAATGAGCAGTTCTTC
j_call: TRBJ2-1
v_call: TRBV7-3
clone_size: few
d_call: TRBD2

cdr3_aa: CASSYSYGDNYGYTF
cdr3_nt: TGTGCCAGCAGTTACTCCTACGGGGATAACTATGGCTACACCTTC
j_call: TRBJ1-2
v_call: TRBV6-5
clone_size: -
d_call: -

cdr3_aa: CSARDYGYTF
cdr3_nt: TGCAGTGCTAGGGACTATGGCTACACCTTC
j_call: TRBJ1-2
v_call: TRBV20-1
clone_size: -
d_call: -

cdr3_aa: CASSFRWDRGEQFF
cdr3_nt: TGTGCCAGCAGTTTCCGATGGGACAGGGGTGAGCAGTTCTTC
j_call: TRBJ2-1
v_call: TRBV28
clone_size: -
d_call: TRBD1

cdr3_aa: CAISESRGGNSPLHF
cdr3_nt: TGTGCCATCAGTGAGTCGAGGGGGGGGAATTCACCCCTCCACTTT
j_call: TRBJ1-6
v_call: TRBV10-3
clone_size: -
d_call: -

cdr3_aa: CASSLTPRGSYEQYF
cdr3_nt: TGTGCCAGCAGCTTAACACCTAGGGGCTCCTACGAGCAGTACTTC
j_call: TRBJ2-7
v_call: TRBV3-1
clone_size: -
d_call: -

cdr3_aa: CASSQRGGNEQFF
cdr3_nt: TGTGCCAGCAGCCAAAGGGGGGGCAATGAGCAGTTCTTC
j_call: TRBJ2-1
v_call: TRBV3-1
clone_size: few
d_call: -

cdr3_aa: CSAREGRFAGELFF
cdr3_nt: TGCAGTGCGCGGGAGGGCCGTTTCGCCGGGGAGCTGTTTTTT
j_call: TRBJ2-2
v_call: TRBV20-1
clone_size: -
d_call: TRBD2

cdr3_aa: CASSEAGGDTQYF
cdr3_nt: TGTGCCAGCAGTGAGGCGGGAGGAGATACGCAGTATTTT
j_call: TRBJ2-3
v_call: TRBV28
clone_size: many
d_call: TRBD2

cdr3_aa: CASSHTGGRQNTEAFF
cdr3_nt: TGTGCCAGCAGCCATACAGGGGGCCGGCAGAACACTGAAGCTTTCTTT
j_call: TRBJ1-1
v_call: TRBV3-1
clone_size: many
d_call: TRBD1

cdr3_aa: CASSPRRGLGGEQYF
cdr3_nt: TGTGCCAGCAGCCCCCGCAGGGGGCTTGGTGGCGAGCAGTACTTC
j_call: TRBJ2-7
v_call: TRBV7-2
clone_size: -
d_call: TRBD1

cdr3_aa: CASSPNKWSYEQYF
cdr3_nt: TGTGCCAGCTCACCAAATAAGTGGTCCTACGAGCAGTACTTC
j_call: TRBJ2-7
v_call: TRBV18
clone_size: few
d_call: -

cdr3_aa: CASSFVGGGNQFF
cdr3_nt: TGTGCCAGCAGTTTTGTTGGCGGCGGAAACCAGTTCTTC
j_call: TRBJ2-1
v_call: TRBV27
clone_size: few
d_call: -

cdr3_aa: CASIKQGALQETQYF
cdr3_nt: TGTGCCAGCATAAAACAGGGGGCTTTACAAGAGACCCAGTACTTC
j_call: TRBJ2-5
v_call: TRBV6-1
clone_size: -
d_call: TRBD1

cdr3_aa: CASSLTGGLVVNEQFF
cdr3_nt: TGTGCCAGCAGCTTAACGGGGGGACTAGTCGTCAATGAGCAGTTCTTC
j_call: TRBJ2-1
v_call: TRBV7-3
clone_size: -
d_call: TRBD2

cdr3_aa: CASSRGLSRIGYTF
cdr3_nt: TGTGCCAGCAGTCGAGGACTTTCCCGGATTGGCTACACCTTC
j_call: TRBJ1-2
v_call: TRBV6-2/TRBV6-3
clone_size: few
d_call: -

cdr3_aa: CATSRDPSYNEQFF
cdr3_nt: TGTGCCACCAGCAGAGATCCCTCCTACAATGAGCAGTTCTTC
j_call: TRBJ2-1
v_call: TRBV15
clone_size: -
d_call: -

cdr3_aa: CSAGRAGNQPQHF
cdr3_nt: TGCAGTGCAGGCAGGGCTGGCAATCAGCCCCAGCATTTT
j_call: TRBJ1-5
v_call: TRBV20-1
clone_size: -
d_call: -